The T cell receptor (beta chain) under discussion was sequenced for a study of low-dose radiotherapy and immunotherapy resistance in tumors. The overall study: Participants in Cohort 1 were administered 0.5 Gy per fraction at 2-week intervals, to a cumulative dose of 6.5 Gy. With cycle 1 day 1 as the start, patients took oral aspirin 300 mg daily for four cycles. Every six weeks patients received intravenous ipilimumab 1 mg/kg, and every two weeks they received intravenous nivolumab 240 mg.

V lost 5 bases to trimming and J lost 4 bases; unmatched junction nucleotides: 3. The CDR3 consists of 14 residues. Described time point: before trial treatment. Treatment of the donors consisted of nivolumab and ipilimumab (plus aspirin, low-dose cyclophosphamide and low-dose radiotherapy). This clonotype was counted at least ten times. Alpha and beta chains were covered, as first-strand cDNA relied on TRAV- and TRBV-specific primers. Amplification of TCRs used a constant-region primer and V-primer adapter for about 18 PCR cycles. Each CDR3 protein gets one entry after TCRdb re-called the reads with MiXCR. The table lists about 89,000 distinct CDR3 sequences, just under 9.5% of them singletons.

This receptor was taken from a male donor with prostate cancer. The V call is TRBV12-3 or TRBV12-4, the J call TRBJ2-1, with 9 bases that match TRBD2. Sample: PBMCs, taken before treatment. The CDR3 protein is CASSSTSGYNEQFF. Written as DNA, the CDR3 is TGTGCCAGCAGTAGTACTAGCGGGTACAATGAGCAGTTCTTC.